One sample yielded the 6 T cell receptor beta chains listed below, sequenced in a study of CD4+ T cells in melanoma. TCRdb's table, derived via immunoSEQ multiplex PCR, lists solely in-frame clones and lacks some. The data hold about 50,000 clones, with approximately 89% observed a single time. Sequenced: peripheral blood. The source is a human donor with melanoma.

The genes are TRBV28 and TRBJ1-2; unclear D gene. Trimming removed 1 base at V and 3 bases at J, with 3 bases between. The CDR3 extends over 12 amino acids. The germline V gene has CDR1 MDHEN and CDR2 SYDVKM. This CDR3 reads CASSLLDYGYTF. The CDR3 DNA sequence: TGTGCCAGCAGTTTATTGGACTATGGCTACACCTTC.

The CDR3 spells CASSLGPTTSNEQFF. CDR3 in DNA: TGTGCCAGCAGCTTGGGCCCTACTACGAGCAATGAGCAGTTCTTC. The rearrangement uses TRBV11-3 and TRBJ2-1; D gene unclear. CDR1 is SGHNT and CDR2 is YENEEA in the germline V gene. Trimming stripped 3 bases from V and 6 bases from J, with 15 bases between. The CDR3 is made up of 15 amino acids.

The chain joins TRBV5-8 to TRBJ1-3; 7 bases line up with TRBD1. After removal of 4 bases from V and 0 bases from J, the junction contained 10 bases not matched to a gene. This CDR3 has 17 residues. Germline CDR1 SGHTS, CDR2 YDEGEE. CDR3 region: CASSPPGQATSGNTIYF. In DNA form, the CDR3 reads TGTGCCAGCAGCCCACCTGGACAGGCCACCTCTGGAAACACCATATATTTT.

The J gene is TRBJ2-2, the V gene TRBV11-3; the D gene is possibly TRBD1 (8 bases). CDR3 length: 15 residues. V was shortened by 5 bases and J by 4 bases, with 14 bases between the two germline ends. In germline, CDR1 is SGHNT, CDR2 YENEEA. In DNA, the CDR3 is TGTGCCAGCAGCCACAGGGGGGGGTTCACCGGGGAGCTGTTTTTT. This sequence encodes CASSHRGGFTGELFF.

V is TRBV5-1 and J is TRBJ2-5; 7 bases agree with TRBD1. The DNA end is a closer match to TRBJ2-7, so the J assignment may be wrong. The V gene's germline CDR1 is SGHRS and CDR2 YFSETQ. This CDR3 is built from 13 residues. CDR3 amino acids: CASSLTGSYEQYF. DNA of the CDR3: TGCGCCAGCAGTTTGACAGGGTCCTACGAGCAGTACTTC.

V is TRBV25-1 and J is TRBJ2-5; D unresolved. The CDR3 sequence is 11 residues long. CDR1 MGHDK and CDR2 SYGVNS come from the germline V gene. The V end lost 8 bases, the J end lost 5 bases, and 9 bases lay between the germline ends. CDR3 residues: CASSTGETQYF. The CDR3, as DNA: TGTGCCAGCTCTACCGGGGAGACCCAGTACTTC.